In this sample, the clone carrying this T cell receptor (beta chain) turned up many times. The target antigen is unknown. V was cut by 0 bases and J by 10 bases, with 8 bases left in between. The length of the CDR3 is 12 residues. CDR1 and CDR2 (germline): SGDLS, YYNGEE. Unique molecular identifiers were incorporated during preparation of the TCRbeta library. TCRdb passed the PCR reads through MiXCR, listing each CDR3 protein once. The sample shows hundreds of thousands of distinct CDR3 sequences, around 7.5% of them seen only once. This record belongs to a study of T-cell reconstitution after alpha-beta-depleted transplantation in children. General study results and limits: Newly made T cells mostly supplied T-cell counts and diversity one year after transplant. Several hundred graft clones that had expanded were reportedly the source of alpha-beta T cells about two months after transplant.

This specimen was PBMCs, mostly from graft donor cells, taken 180 days after TCRalphabeta/CD19-depleted stem cell transplant. This receptor was taken from a male patient between 10 and 17 years old who had a stem cell transplant for acute lymphoblastic leukemia, so the T cells may come from the graft donor. This chain joins TRBV9 and TRBJ2-1, with D possibly TRBD1 on 5 matching bases. Here the CDR3 DNA reads TGTGCCAGCAGCGTAGATGGACACGAGCAGTTCTTC. Translation: CASSVDGHEQFF. Drawing the rest from reference TRBV9 and TRBJ2-1, the complete variable domain is DSGVTQTPKHLITATGQRVTLRCSPRSGDLSVYWYQQSLDQGLQFLIQYYNGEERAKGNILERFSAQQFPDLHSELNLSSLELGDSALYFCASSVDGHEQFFGPGTRLTVL.